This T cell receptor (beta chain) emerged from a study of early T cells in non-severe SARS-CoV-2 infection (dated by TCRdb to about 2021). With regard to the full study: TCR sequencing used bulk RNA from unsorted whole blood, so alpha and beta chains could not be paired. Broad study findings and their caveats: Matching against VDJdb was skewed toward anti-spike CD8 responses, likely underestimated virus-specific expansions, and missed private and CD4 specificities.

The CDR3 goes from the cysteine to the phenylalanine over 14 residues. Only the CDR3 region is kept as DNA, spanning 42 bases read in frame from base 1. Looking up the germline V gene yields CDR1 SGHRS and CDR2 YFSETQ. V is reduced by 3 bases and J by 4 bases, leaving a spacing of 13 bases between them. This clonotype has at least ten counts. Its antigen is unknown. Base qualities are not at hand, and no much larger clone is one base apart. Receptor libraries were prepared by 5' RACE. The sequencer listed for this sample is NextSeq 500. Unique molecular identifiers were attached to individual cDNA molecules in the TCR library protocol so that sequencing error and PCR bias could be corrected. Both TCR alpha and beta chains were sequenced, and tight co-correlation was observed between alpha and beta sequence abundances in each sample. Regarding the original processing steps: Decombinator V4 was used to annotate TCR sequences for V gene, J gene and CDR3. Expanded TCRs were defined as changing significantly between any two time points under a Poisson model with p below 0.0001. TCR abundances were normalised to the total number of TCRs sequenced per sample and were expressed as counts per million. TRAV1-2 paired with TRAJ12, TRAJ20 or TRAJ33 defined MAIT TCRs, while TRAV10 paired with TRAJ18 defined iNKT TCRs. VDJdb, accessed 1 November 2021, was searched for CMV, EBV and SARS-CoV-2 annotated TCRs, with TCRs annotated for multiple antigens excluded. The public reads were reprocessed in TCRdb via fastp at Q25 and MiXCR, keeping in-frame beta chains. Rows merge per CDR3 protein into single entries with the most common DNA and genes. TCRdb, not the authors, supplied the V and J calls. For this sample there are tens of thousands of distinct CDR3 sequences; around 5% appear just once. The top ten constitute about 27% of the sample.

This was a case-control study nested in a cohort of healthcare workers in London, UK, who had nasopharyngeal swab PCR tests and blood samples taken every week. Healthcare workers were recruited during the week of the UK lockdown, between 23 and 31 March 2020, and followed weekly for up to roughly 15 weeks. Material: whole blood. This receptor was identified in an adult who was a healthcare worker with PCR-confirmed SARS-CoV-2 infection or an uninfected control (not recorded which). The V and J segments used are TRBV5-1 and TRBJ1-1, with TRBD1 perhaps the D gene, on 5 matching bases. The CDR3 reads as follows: CASSSMGGGTEAFF. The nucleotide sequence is TGCGCCAGCAGCTCGATGGGGGGAGGCACTGAAGCTTTCTTT.